These 21 T cell receptor beta chains originate from one sample sequenced in a study of T cells in Graves' hyperthyroidism and ophthalmopathy. Amplified TCR beta CDR3 regions came from RNA transcripts. First-round RT-PCR targeting the TCR CDR3 was performed with the HTBI primer set. TCRdb processed the multiplex PCR reads anew with MiXCR; each CDR3 protein has one entry. The repertoire holds 380,000 or so distinct CDR3 sequences, with approximately 12% as singletons. Sequences were obtained from blood. Receptor source: a young man with Graves' hyperthyroidism that later progressed to Graves' ophthalmopathy.

Note on this clonotype: This may stem from a read error, because a much larger clone lies one nucleotide away. The J gene is TRBJ2-3, the V gene TRBV3-1, with D maybe TRBD2 (6 bases). Germline CDR1 LGHDT, CDR2 YNNKEL (reference sequence). The V and J ends lost 4 bases and 2 bases respectively, with 19 bases between them. The CDR3 totals 17 residues. For the CDR3, the DNA is TGTGCCAGCAGCCCAGAGTTAAGCGGGTTCTCCACAGATACGCAGTATTTT. It is translated as CASSPELSGFSTDTQYF.

Ten or more counts support this clonotype. V is TRBV20-1 and J is TRBJ2-6; D unclear. This CDR3 region has 13 residues. The V end was cut by 4 bases, the J end by 0 bases, with 4 bases between. CDR1 is DFQATT and CDR2 is SNEGSKA in the germline V gene (reference sequence). The chain's CDR3 is CSATRSGANVLTF. As DNA, the CDR3 is TGCAGTGCTACACGCTCTGGGGCCAACGTCCTGACTTTC.

This clonotype showed up many times. The chain employs TRBV5-1 and TRBJ1-6, with D hard to call. The CDR3 runs to 14 residues. V dropped 0 bases and J dropped 9 bases, with 10 bases sitting between them. CDR1 SGHRS and CDR2 YFSETQ come from the germline V gene. CDR3 in amino acids: CASSLVGFSSPLHF. The CDR3 DNA follows: TGCGCCAGCAGCTTGGTTGGATTCAGTTCACCCCTCCACTTT.

There are many counts of this clonotype. The chain has TRBV12-3 or TRBV12-4 and TRBJ2-2; D is unresolved. V lost 2 bases, J lost 0 bases, and 7 bases lay in between. This CDR3 is built from 15 residues. The CDR3 sequence: CASSLRSANTGELFF. The CDR3 DNA is TGTGCCAGCAGTTTACGGAGCGCGAACACCGGGGAGCTGTTTTTT.

This clonotype was observed a handful of times. The rearrangement links TRBV4-1 to TRBJ1-1; no clear D. The germline V gene encodes CDR1 MGHRA and CDR2 YSYEKL. The CDR3 sequence is 15 residues long. The V and J ends lost 4 bases and 1 base respectively, with 13 bases between them. The CDR3 DNA follows: TGCGCCAGCAGCCTCTTATGGACCGAGAACACTGAAGCTTTCTTT. It encodes CASSLLWTENTEAFF.

The chain combines TRBV12-3 or TRBV12-4 with TRBJ1-2, with 7 bases lining up with TRBD1. J lost 4 bases, V lost 2 bases, and 10 bases had no gene match. CDR3 size: 16 residues. As DNA, the CDR3 is TGTGCCAGCAGTTTATGGGGAGGGGGCGATAGCTATGGCTACACCTTC. Amino acids: CASSLWGGGDSYGYTF.

This clonotype has more than one count but fewer than ten. The chain carries TRBV7-6 and TRBJ2-2, with 9 bases lining up with TRBD1. This CDR3 is 17 amino acids long. Germline loops: CDR1 SGHVS, CDR2 FNYEAQ. V trimming: 0 bases; J trimming: 7 bases; junction bases outside the gene matches: 9. DNA of the CDR3: TGTGCCAGCAGCTTAGCGGTCTACAGGGGGCGCGGCGGGGAGCTGTTTTTT. It is translated as CASSLAVYRGRGGELFF.

In this sample, this clonotype turned up many times. The chain uses TRBV5-1 and TRBJ2-3, with TRBD2 matching 10 bases. CDR1 is SGHRS, CDR2 YFSETQ, per germline. V lost 3 bases and J lost 0; bases outside the gene matches: 7. There are 17 residues in the CDR3. Here the CDR3 DNA reads TGCGCCAGCAGCTCCGGGACTAGCGACCTAAGCACAGATACGCAGTATTTT. It is translated as CASSSGTSDLSTDTQYF.

This rearrangement joins TRBV10-1 to TRBJ1-3; no clear D. Germline CDR1 WNHNN, CDR2 SYGVQD (reference sequence). CDR3 length: 13 residues. V was cut by 7 bases and J by 1 base, with 8 bases left in between. The CDR3 protein is CASKGCSGNTIYF. The CDR3 DNA sequence: TGCGCCAGCAAAGGGTGTTCTGGAAACACCATATATTTT.

At least ten counts were recorded for this clonotype. This chain's CDR3 is CASSQQWASGPYNEQFF. Here the CDR3 DNA reads TGCGCCAGCAGCCAGCAGTGGGCTAGCGGGCCCTACAATGAGCAGTTCTTC. The rearrangement links TRBV4-1 to TRBJ2-1; 8 positions agree with TRBD2. V shed 3 bases, J shed 2 bases, and the junction held 9 bases outside the gene matches. The germline CDR1 and CDR2 sequences are MGHRA and YSYEKL. This CDR3 is 17 amino acids long.

The sample holds a few counts of this clonotype. The chain uses TRBV18 and TRBJ2-3; possibly TRBD2 for D (5 bases). Germline CDR1 and CDR2: KGHSH and LQKENI. The CDR3 has 16 residues. V was pared by 1 base and J by 2 bases, with 13 bases between. This CDR3 is CASSPRPPSSTDTQYF. CDR3 bases: TGTGCCAGCTCACCACGTCCGCCTAGCTCCACAGATACGCAGTATTTT.

In this sample, this clonotype turned up many times. This chain connects TRBV7-8 to TRBJ1-1; the D gene is possibly TRBD1 (6 bases). This CDR3 region has 16 residues. V was clipped by 3 bases and J by 7 bases, with 21 bases between them. Germline lookup yields CDR1 SGHVS and CDR2 FQNEAQ. The CDR3 reads CASSFLGGGYVFEAFF. Written as DNA, the CDR3 is TGTGCCAGCAGCTTTTTAGGGGGGGGGTACGTATTTGAAGCTTTCTTT.

This chain joins TRBV3-1 and TRBJ1-3, with TRBD1 as a possible D gene (6 bases). The CDR3 has 15 residues. The germline V gene has CDR1 LGHDT and CDR2 YNNKEL (reference sequence). The V end was cut by 2 bases, the J end by 0 bases, with 8 bases between. CDR3 loop: CASSQYRVSGNTIYF. CDR3 in DNA: TGTGCCAGCAGCCAATACAGGGTCTCTGGAAACACCATATATTTT.

This chain connects TRBV20-1 to TRBJ2-1; 7 bases agree with TRBD1. The ends lost 6 bases at V and 6 bases at J; junction bases unmatched: 2. This CDR3 is built from 11 residues. Germline V gene sequence: CDR1 DFQATT, CDR2 SNEGSKA (reference sequence). The CDR3 nucleotides read TGCAGTGCCTGGACAGGCAATGAGCAGTTCTTC. Translated, it gives CSAWTGNEQFF.

Note on this clonotype: With a much larger clone just one base away, this may be a read error. The chain combines TRBV15 with TRBJ2-5; 8 bases align to TRBD1. The germline gives CDR1 LNHNV, CDR2 YYDKDF (reference sequence). With 4 bases clipped from V and 1 base from J, the junction kept 2 bases outside the gene matches. This CDR3 region has 14 residues. CDR3 DNA sequence: TGTGCCACCAGCACAGACAGGGGCCAAGAGACCCAGTACTTC. This codes for CATSTDRGQETQYF.

The sample holds a few counts of this clonotype. V gene TRBV10-1 combines with J gene TRBJ2-1; D tentatively reads TRBD1 or TRBD2 (6 bases each). Trimming took off 3 bases at V and 9 bases at J, with 18 bases between the two ends. Germline CDR1 reads WNHNN; CDR2 reads SYGVQD (reference sequence). This CDR3 comprises 15 residues. The CDR3 here is CASSEGRGLRGEQFF. CDR3 DNA sequence: TGCGCCAGCAGTGAAGGTCGGGGGCTCCGAGGTGAGCAGTTCTTC.

This clonotype was counted many times. The chain has TRBV5-1 and TRBJ2-4, with D unresolved. Trimming took off 0 bases at V and 0 bases at J, with 7 bases between the two ends. The CDR3 spans 15 residues. CDR1 and CDR2 (germline): SGHRS, YFSETQ. CDR3 in DNA: TGCGCCAGCAGCTTGGTGCACGAAGCCAAAAACATTCAGTACTTC. This gives the protein CASSLVHEAKNIQYF.

This chain uses TRBV6-1 with TRBJ2-1, with D perhaps assigned TRBD1 or TRBD2 (5 bases each). The CDR3 sequence is 17 residues long. Trimming stripped 9 bases from V and 0 bases from J, with 21 bases between. Germline lookup yields CDR1 MNHNS and CDR2 SASEGT. The CDR3 bases are TGTGCCAGGAGACCCTTATTTTGGGGGAGCTCCTACAATGAGCAGTTCTTC. This translates into CARRPLFWGSSYNEQFF.

This clonotype came up a few times. The chain has TRBV5-4 and TRBJ2-6, with D unclear. This CDR3 is 15 amino acids long. V shed 1 base and J shed 3 bases, with 8 bases lying between them. Germline V CDR1 and CDR2: SGHNT, YYREEE (reference sequence). CDR3: CASSLIGYGANVLTF. The CDR3 DNA reads TGTGCCAGCAGCTTGATAGGTTATGGGGCCAACGTCCTGACTTTC.

The table lists this clonotype with a count of one. Just one base apart from a much larger clone, this may be a read error. V gene TRBV11-2 combines with J gene TRBJ1-5, with D maybe TRBD1 (5 bases). CDR3 size: 14 residues. Germline CDR1 reads SGHAT; CDR2 reads FQNNGV. V lost 4 bases and J lost 7, with 14 bases in between. CDR3 in amino acids: CASSWDGGGQPQHF. DNA of the CDR3: TGTGCCAGCAGCTGGGACGGGGGAGGCCAGCCCCAGCATTTT.

This clonotype was picked up many times. V and J are TRBV28 and TRBJ1-5; TRBD1 is a possible D gene (6 bases). This CDR3 comprises 15 residues. V lost 5 bases, J lost 1 base, and 12 bases lay in between. Per the germline V gene, CDR1 is MDHEN and CDR2 is SYDVKM. The CDR3 DNA follows: TGTGCCAGCAGTCGAGGGGGGGCCAGCAATCAGCCCCAGCATTTT. As protein: CASSRGGASNQPQHF.